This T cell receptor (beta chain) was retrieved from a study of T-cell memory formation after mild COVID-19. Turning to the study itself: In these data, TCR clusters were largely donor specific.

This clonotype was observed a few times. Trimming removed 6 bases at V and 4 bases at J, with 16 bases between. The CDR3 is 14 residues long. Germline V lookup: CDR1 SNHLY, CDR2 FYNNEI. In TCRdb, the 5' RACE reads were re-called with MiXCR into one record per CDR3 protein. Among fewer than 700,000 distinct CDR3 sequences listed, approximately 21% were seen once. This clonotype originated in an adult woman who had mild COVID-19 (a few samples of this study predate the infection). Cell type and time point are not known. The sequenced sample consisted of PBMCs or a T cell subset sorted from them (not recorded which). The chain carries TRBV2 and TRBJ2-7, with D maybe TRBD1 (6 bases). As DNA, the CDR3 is TGTGCCAGCAGGAAGGGGGACAAGGCTTACGAGCAGTACTTC. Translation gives CASRKGDKAYEQYF. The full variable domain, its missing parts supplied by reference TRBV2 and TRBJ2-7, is EPEVTQTPSHQVTQMGQEVILRCVPISNHLYFYWYRQILGQKVEFLVSFYNNEISEKSEIFDDQFSVERPDGSNFTLKIRSTKLEDSAMYFCASRKGDKAYEQYFGPGTRLTVT.